The rows below give T cell receptor beta chains drawn from one sample of a study of shared clonotypes between healthy human individuals. Sequencing used immunoSEQ multiplex PCR; TCRdb keeps in-frame clones, though not all of them. The sample includes around 940,000 clones, approximately 80% of them seen just once. Sample: memory CD4+ T cells sorted from blood. These receptors came from a man between 18 and 29 years old in good health. The CDR3 runs from the conserved cysteine through the conserved F or W. The order of the fields is clone size, J gene, V gene, CDR3 length, D gene, CDR3 protein, CDR3 DNA. D genes are given only for firm matches. Clone size appears in some rows only: once, few, many, or a class for an expanded clone.

.	TRBJ2-5	TRBV21-1	15	.	CASSKEIQTQETQYF	TGTGCCAGCAGCAAAGAAATCCAGACTCAAGAGACCCAGTACTTC
.	TRBJ1-1	TRBV2	13	.	CASKGLMNTEAFF	TGTGCCAGCAAGGGTCTTATGAACACTGAAGCTTTCTTT
few	TRBJ2-2	TRBV7-2	14	.	CASSSRGATGELFF	TGTGCCAGCAGCTCACGGGGGGCCACCGGGGAGCTGTTTTTT
few	TRBJ1-1	TRBV6-6	15	.	CASSYLPGPNTEAFF	TGTGCCAGCAGTTACTTGCCGGGACCCAACACTGAAGCTTTCTTT
.	TRBJ2-5	TRBV28	15	.	CASSRRGKSGETQYF	TGTGCCAGCAGTCGAAGGGGAAAATCGGGGGAGACCCAGTACTTC
many	TRBJ1-2	TRBV5-1	14	.	CASSLDPGNYGYTF	TGCGCCAGCAGCTTGGACCCAGGGAACTATGGCTACACCTTC
.	TRBJ2-2	TRBV27	16	.	CASSYYTGSHTGELFF	TGTGCCAGCAGTTACTATACGGGGTCCCACACCGGGGAGCTGTTTTTT
.	TRBJ2-2	TRBV7-6	18	TRBD1	CASSLGLQGAQDTGELFF	TGTGCCAGCAGCTTAGGCCTACAGGGGGCGCAGGACACCGGGGAGCTGTTTTTT
.	TRBJ2-1	TRBV5-1	13	.	CASKGTNGNEQFF	TGCGCCAGCAAAGGGACCAACGGCAATGAGCAGTTCTTC
.	TRBJ1-5	TRBV18	12	TRBD1	CASSAQGGAQHF	TGTGCCAGCTCAGCTCAGGGGGGGGCCCAGCATTTT
.	TRBJ1-5	TRBV19	18	.	CASSRFSAKYVSNQPQHF	TGTGCCAGTAGTAGGTTCAGTGCCAAATATGTGAGCAATCAGCCCCAGCATTTT
few	TRBJ2-3	TRBV5-1	13	.	CASSSEGTDTQYF	TGCGCCAGCAGCTCTGAGGGTACAGATACGCAGTATTTT
.	TRBJ2-1	TRBV28	11	.	CASSVRREQFF	TGTGCCAGCAGTGTGAGGCGTGAGCAGTTCTTC
.	TRBJ2-5	TRBV30	12	.	CAWTLNGETQYF	TGTGCCTGGACGCTGAACGGAGAGACCCAGTACTTC
.	TRBJ1-1	TRBV29-1	15	TRBD1	CSVEGGQGLNTEAFF	TGCAGCGTTGAAGGAGGACAGGGCTTGAACACTGAAGCTTTCTTT